Listed here are 3 T cell receptor beta chains from one sample, sequenced in a study of human T cells and chemical hapten exposure. Time point denoted: patch test 1, 2 weeks after DPC sensitization. Treatment meaning: therapeutic diphenylcyclopropenone sensitization with weekly scalp DPC. One entry per CDR3 protein results from TCRdb running MiXCR on the RACE reads. The sample lists about 80,000 distinct CDR3 sequences; about a tenth were seen once. The sequencing used whole blood, collected in connection with sensitization to the hapten diphenylcyclopropenone (DPC). All receptors derive from a woman between 50 and 59 years old with alopecia areata. Some clones in this sample may be carry-over from other donors' samples.

This clonotype has only a few counts. This sequence joins TRBV4-3 and TRBJ1-4; D is uncertain. This CDR3 spans 13 amino acids. Germline CDR1 reads LGHNA; CDR2 reads YSLEER. V was clipped by 0 bases and J by 7 bases, with 6 bases between them. The CDR3 nucleotides read TGCGCCAGCAGCCAAGATTTGGGTGAAAAACTGTTTTTT. Translated: CASSQDLGEKLFF.

The chain employs TRBV11-2 and TRBJ2-2, with 7 bases matching TRBD2. CDR3 length equals 16 residues. In germline, CDR1 is SGHAT, CDR2 FQNNGV. Trimming at V came to 5 bases and at J to 1 base, leaving 7 bases not matched to a gene. Written as DNA, the CDR3 is TGTGCCAGCAGCCCTAAAGTAGCGGGGAACACCGGGGAGCTGTTTTTT. Protein: CASSPKVAGNTGELFF.

This clonotype was recorded a few times. V is TRBV2 and J is TRBJ2-1, with 9 bases aligning to TRBD2. Trimming cost V 6 bases and J 7 bases; bases outside gene matches: 7. The CDR3 length is 14 residues. Germline assignment: CDR1 SNHLY and CDR2 FYNNEI. This CDR3 reads CASRGREGLNEQFF. The CDR3 region has the DNA TGTGCCAGCAGAGGGCGGGAGGGCCTGAATGAGCAGTTCTTC.